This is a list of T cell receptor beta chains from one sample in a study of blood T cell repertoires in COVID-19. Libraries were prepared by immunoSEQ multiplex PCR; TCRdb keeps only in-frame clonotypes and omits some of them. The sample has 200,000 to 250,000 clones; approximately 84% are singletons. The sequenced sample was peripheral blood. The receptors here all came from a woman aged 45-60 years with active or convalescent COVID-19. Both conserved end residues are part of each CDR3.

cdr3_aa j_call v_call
CASTTGTGVFSGNTIYF TRBJ1-3 TRBV2
CASSVGWGQGVPYEQYF TRBJ2-7 TRBV6-1
CATSGQEGAWAGELFF TRBJ2-2 TRBV24-1
CASRRTGGLDTEAFF TRBJ1-1 TRBV6-6
CASSLSRGGTEQFF TRBJ2-1 TRBV4-1
CSAAPGTVEAFF TRBJ1-1 TRBV29-1
CASSLDPGVEQFF TRBJ2-1 TRBV5-1
CASSLGVGETQYF TRBJ2-5 TRBV11-2
CASSLAGTANTEAFF TRBJ1-1 TRBV5-4
CASSQPTLQSSGANVLTF TRBJ2-6 TRBV3-1/TRBV3-2
CASSPTRGNKGNQPQHF TRBJ1-5 TRBV28
CATSDTTGPDLDEQFF TRBJ2-1 TRBV24-1
CASSSSGSYSNQPQHF TRBJ1-5 TRBV5-6
CATIDRPNSNQPQHF TRBJ1-5 TRBV19
CASSAHWTSGVYEQYF TRBJ2-7 TRBV25-1
CASSLLGPQLGYTF TRBJ1-2 TRBV28
CASSSGNLDRPQHF TRBJ1-5 TRBV7-2
CATSLVSTGGMNTEAFF TRBJ1-1 TRBV15
CASSNARNTEAFF TRBJ1-1 TRBV16
CAISETGIQPQHF TRBJ1-5 TRBV10-3
CASLAQGNSPLHF TRBJ1-6 TRBV28
CAISPRSDRTGELFF TRBJ2-2 TRBV10-3